Ten or more counts support the clone carrying this T cell receptor (beta chain). This CDR3 region has 12 residues. Trimming took off 3 bases at V and 12 bases at J, with 13 bases between the two ends. Looked up from germline, CDR1 is SGHRS and CDR2 is YFSETQ. Using its own MiXCR run on the 5' RACE reads, TCRdb lists one record per CDR3 protein. This sample has 250,000 to 400,000 distinct CDR3 sequences, with around 10% found just once. This record comes from a study of CD8 T cells in ankylosing spondylitis. The receptor was derived from a female donor with ankylosing spondylitis or in good health (not recorded which). V gene TRBV5-1 combines with J gene TRBJ2-1; TRBD2 is a possible D gene (5 bases). Sequenced: blood, either unsorted or a sorted T cell fraction (not recorded which). As DNA, the CDR3 is TGCGCCAGCAGCTCTAGCATTTCTGGGCAGTTCTTC. This codes for CASSSSISGQFF.